This TCR beta chain is drawn from a study of CD8 T cells in Susac syndrome. Relapsing-remitting disease, either stable or active, was present in the multiple sclerosis controls, who were treatment-naive patients. Negative isolation yielded CD4+ and CD8+ T cells, and FACS enriched TEMRA cells. An input of about 0.45 to 1 ug of RNA was subjected to reverse transcription using random hexamers. The CDR3 of TCR beta was amplified by immunoSEQ multiplex PCR across 54 Vbeta and 13 Jbeta. TCRdb re-called the immunoSEQ multiplex PCR reads with MiXCR, one entry per CDR3 protein. The data contain 330,000 or so distinct CDR3 sequences, 85% of them singletons. The CDR3 has 19 residues. V gave up 1 base and J gave up 7 bases; unmatched junction bases: 17. Looked up from germline, CDR1 is LGHNA and CDR2 is YNFKEQ.

The sequenced sample consisted of CD8+ T cells from PBMCs. This sequence joins TRBV4-2 and TRBJ2-5; TRBD2 agrees at 11 bases. The TCR sequence derives from a human donor with multiple sclerosis. CDR3 region: CASSQAAEGSSGRWSTQYF. For the CDR3, the DNA is TGTGCCAGCAGCCAAGCCGCCGAGGGTTCTAGCGGGAGGTGGTCGACCCAGTACTTC.